This note documents a single T cell receptor beta chain sequence. Its antigen is currently unknown. The data stem from a study of T cell responses to AZD1222 COVID-19 vaccine. This table comes from immunoSEQ multiplex PCR, and its TCRdb copy is limited to in-frame clones, with some not included. The sample lists about 140,000 clones, about nine tenths seen once, with about 1.8% in the top ten. Pooled in the analysis were second doses at about 4 or about 12 weeks. Study conclusions and caveats: Seropositivity was recorded at baseline in only a handful of AZD1222 recipients. Among the donors, most were white British and more were female, and clonal diversity was possibly underestimated. Unmutated variant regions are reportedly the target of nearly half of TCRs that are spike-specific.

The germline gives CDR1 MNHEY, CDR2 SMNVEV (reference sequence). The ends were cut back, 6 bases at V and 4 bases at J, with 16 bases in the middle. CDR3 length: 14 residues. This receptor was identified in an adult who received the AZD1222 COVID-19 vaccine. The sample was peripheral blood, taken 28 days after the second AZD1222 dose. The J gene is TRBJ2-7, the V gene TRBV27; perhaps D is TRBD1 or TRBD2 (6 bases each). DNA of the CDR3: TGTGCCAGCAGCCCTTTAGGGGGGACGTACGAGCAGTACTTC. It codes for CASSPLGGTYEQYF.